This TCR beta chain was recorded in a study of post-analysis software for immune sequencing data. Study observations and caveats: Relative to controls, patients with multiple sclerosis showed significantly lower normalized Chao1 diversity. F measure showed strong co-clustering of same-batch samples. There were roughly 5 TRBV segments more frequent in patients than controls, and TRBV5-6, TRBV5-1 and TRBV20-1 were among them.

Each TCR beta cDNA library carried unique molecular identifiers. T cells, about 0.95 to 10 million of them, yielded some 510,000 cDNA molecules. Using its own MiXCR run on the PCR reads, TCRdb lists one record per CDR3 protein. The sample contains hundreds of thousands of distinct CDR3 sequences, 35% to 45% of which appear only once. A remark on this clonotype: The antigen remains undetermined.

CDR3 length: 14 residues. Germline CDR1 DFQATT, CDR2 SNEGSKA (reference sequence). Unmatched junction bases numbered 7, after V lost 6 bases and J lost 4 bases. The sequencing input was blood. The TCR originated in a girl aged 2 to 10 with multiple sclerosis. J is TRBJ1-5 and V is TRBV20-1; TRBD1 matches at 9 bases. The CDR3 is CSALQGALNQPQHF. The DNA for the CDR3 is TGCAGTGCCCTACAGGGGGCTCTAAATCAGCCCCAGCATTTT.